The sequence of this T cell receptor (beta chain) was determined in a study of blood T cell repertoires in COVID-19. Germline CDR1 MGHRA, CDR2 YSYEKL. V gave up 5 bases and J gave up 2 bases, with 10 bases separating them. This CDR3 is 14 amino acids long. This clone was recorded a few times. The same CDR3 is also encoded by other DNA sequences in this sample. Some clones are missing from TCRdb's copy, which holds only in-frame ones; the method was immunoSEQ multiplex PCR. The profile shows roughly 230,000 clones, about 90% of them singletons. The chain uses TRBV4-1 and TRBJ1-5; weak D call: TRBD1 (6 bases). This TCR was recovered from a woman under 40 with acute COVID-19. The sequenced sample consisted of PBMCs or T cells enriched from blood (not recorded which). CDR3: CASSDTGRNQPQHF. The CDR3 DNA reads as TGCGCCAGCAGCGACACAGGGCGCAATCAGCCCCAGCATTTT.